The 20 T cell receptor beta chains reported below all come from one sample, sequenced in a study of blood T cell repertoires in COVID-19. Here immunoSEQ multiplex PCR was the method, and the copy in TCRdb shows in-frame clones only, minus some. The sample includes fewer than 75,000 clones, roughly 80% of them seen just once. Sequences were obtained from peripheral blood. These receptors were taken from a man in his 60s with acute or convalescent COVID-19.

The chain couples TRBV5-1 to TRBJ2-7; a weak D match, TRBD1 (7 bases). The CDR3 is 15 residues long. The germline gives CDR1 SGHRS, CDR2 YFSETQ. Trimming removed 0 bases at V and 6 bases at J, with 16 bases between. In DNA, the CDR3 is TGCGCCAGCAGCTTGGGGGACAGTCGGGGGTTCGAGCAGTACTTC. Its translation is CASSLGDSRGFEQYF.

In DNA form, the CDR3 reads TGCGCCAGCAGCTTGGGACCTGGGGGGACAGATACGCAGTATTTT. Translating it yields CASSLGPGGTDTQYF. J is TRBJ2-3 and V is TRBV5-1, with TRBD2 as a possible D gene (6 bases). Trimming removed 0 bases from V and 3 bases from J, with 11 bases in between. Per the germline V gene, CDR1 is SGHRS and CDR2 is YFSETQ. The CDR3 runs 15 residues.

This clone was seen a few times. The genes are TRBV2 and TRBJ2-7, with TRBD1 matching over 9 bases. Germline CDR1 reads SNHLY; CDR2 reads FYNNEI. With V trimmed by 5 bases and J by 7 bases, 9 bases remained unmatched. CDR3 size: 14 residues. The DNA for the CDR3 is TGTGCCAGCAGTTGGGACAGGGAAGGCGATGAGCAGTACTTC. Amino acid sequence: CASSWDREGDEQYF.

The chain combines TRBV25-1 with TRBJ1-2; TRBD1 matches at 9 bases. The germline CDR1 and CDR2 sequences are MGHDK and SYGVNS. The CDR3 is made up of 14 amino acids. Unmatched junction bases numbered 6, after V lost 5 bases and J lost 5 bases. CDR3 in DNA: TGTGCCAGCAGTCGTACAGGGGGCGGGTATGGCTACACCTTC. Its translation: CASSRTGGGYGYTF.

This clone has just a few counts. CDR3 in DNA: TGTGCCAGCAGTTCCGCAGGGTTGATCAATGAGCAGTTCTTC. Protein: CASSSAGLINEQFF. V is TRBV27 and J is TRBJ2-1; D is perhaps TRBD1 (5 bases). In germline, CDR1 is MNHEY, CDR2 SMNVEV (reference sequence). Trimming took off 4 bases at V and 6 bases at J, with 13 bases between the two ends. The CDR3 has 14 amino acids.

In its sample, this clone was seen once. The chain couples TRBV2 to TRBJ2-3; TRBD1 aligns across 8 bases. J lost 0 bases, V lost 5 bases, and 4 bases had no gene match. Germline loops: CDR1 SNHLY, CDR2 FYNNEI. The CDR3 has 15 amino acids. CDR3 coding DNA: TGTGCCAGCAGTAGACAGGGGACCAGCACAGATACGCAGTATTTT. Translating it yields CASSRQGTSTDTQYF.

The rearrangement joins TRBV7-8 to TRBJ2-1, with D possibly TRBD1 on 6 matching bases. The CDR3 consists of 16 residues. With 0 bases removed from V and 4 bases from J, the gap between germline ends came to 13 bases. CDR1 and CDR2 from the germline V gene are SGHVS and FQNEAQ. The CDR3: CASSLAPRGGYNEQFF. CDR3 DNA sequence: TGTGCCAGCAGCTTAGCGCCCAGGGGTGGGTACAATGAGCAGTTCTTC.

The chain is built from TRBV7-9 and TRBJ2-1; D remains ambiguous. The length of the CDR3 is 12 residues. CDR1 and CDR2 (germline): SEHNR, FQNEAQ (reference sequence). The ends were cut back, 5 bases at V and 5 bases at J, with 7 bases in the middle. CDR3 nucleotides: TGTGCCAGCAGCGACTTAGACAATGAGCAGTTCTTC. This translates into CASSDLDNEQFF.

The chain couples TRBV7-3 to TRBJ2-2; D ambiguous. The CDR3 sequence is 13 residues long. The V end lost 4 bases, the J end lost 3 bases, and 6 bases lay between the germline ends. From germline, CDR1 is SGHTA and CDR2 FQGTGA. The CDR3 DNA reads as TGTGCCAGCAGCTCGACTCACACCGGGGAGCTGTTTTTT. Protein: CASSSTHTGELFF.

V usage is TRBV19 and J usage is TRBJ2-6; possibly TRBD2 for D (5 bases). The CDR3 covers 15 residues. Germline CDR1 and CDR2: LNHDA and SQIVND (reference sequence). The ends were cut back, 6 bases at V and 0 bases at J, with 9 bases in the middle. The CDR3: CASRRGFSGANVLTF. The CDR3 DNA reads TGTGCCAGTAGACGAGGGTTCTCTGGGGCCAACGTCCTGACTTTC. Using reference TRBV19 and TRBJ2-6 for the parts outside the CDR3, the full variable domain is DGGITQSPKYLFRKEGQNVTLSCEQNLNHDAMYWYRQDPGQGLRLIYYSQIVNDFQKGDIAEGYSVSREKKESFPLTVTSAQKNPTAFYLCASRRGFSGANVLTFGAGSRLTVL.

The CDR3 loop is CASSPSHQEGKLFF. DNA of the CDR3: TGTGCCAGCAGCCCGTCTCACCAGGAGGGAAAACTGTTTTTT. The chain links TRBV6-4 to TRBJ1-4; D remains ambiguous. The CDR3 sequence is 14 residues long. CDR1 and CDR2 (germline): MRHNA, SNTAGT. V gave up 6 bases and J gave up 10 bases, with 18 bases separating them.

J is TRBJ1-2 and V is TRBV2; possible D gene TRBD1, 5 bases. The CDR3 runs to 14 residues. The germline gives CDR1 SNHLY, CDR2 FYNNEI. The ends were cut back, 3 bases at V and 8 bases at J, with 16 bases in the middle. CDR3 protein: CASSDLGGVRGYTF. The CDR3 DNA sequence: TGTGCCAGCAGTGACCTCGGGGGTGTGCGGGGCTACACCTTC.

The J gene is TRBJ1-2, the V gene TRBV29-1, with TRBD1 as a possible D gene (5 bases). The germline gives CDR1 SQVTM, CDR2 ANQGSEA. V was clipped by 2 bases and J by 7 bases, with 14 bases between them. The length of the CDR3 is 13 residues. CDR3 DNA: TGCAGCGTTGAATGGTGGAGCAGGGTTGGCTACACCTTC. Translated: CSVEWWSRVGYTF.

CDR3 bases: TGTGCCAGCAGCTCAACCAGGACAGGGGCGGTTCAGCCCCAGCATTTT. Encoded protein: CASSSTRTGAVQPQHF. V is TRBV5-5 and J is TRBJ1-5; 9 bases fit TRBD1. The V gene's germline CDR1 is SGHKS and CDR2 YYEKEE (reference sequence). The CDR3 contains 16 residues. V lost 3 bases, J lost 6 bases, and 10 bases stayed unmatched.

This clone was counted a few times. V is TRBV5-1 and J is TRBJ1-5; TRBD1 is a possible D gene (5 bases). The V and J ends lost 5 bases and 6 bases respectively, with 12 bases between them. Looked up from germline, CDR1 is SGHRS and CDR2 is YFSETQ. The CDR3 length is 13 residues. In DNA form, the CDR3 reads TGCGCCAGCAGTCAAGACAGTGGTCAGCCCCAGCATTTT. Its translation is CASSQDSGQPQHF.

The chain has TRBV9 and TRBJ1-4; the match to TRBD1 covers 8 bases. The CDR3 is 16 amino acids. With 3 bases clipped from V and 8 bases from J, the junction kept 12 bases outside the gene matches. Per the germline V gene, CDR1 is SGDLS and CDR2 is YYNGEE. The CDR3 DNA reads as TGTGCCAGCAGCGAAGGCCTGACAGGGGCAAGAGAAAAACTGTTTTTT. Amino acids: CASSEGLTGAREKLFF.

The chain links TRBV2 to TRBJ1-2; 7 positions match TRBD1. The CDR3 spans 12 residues. Trimming removed 11 bases from V and 6 bases from J; junction bases left unmatched: 9. In germline, CDR1 is SNHLY, CDR2 FYNNEI. The CDR3 DNA reads as TGTGCCTCCGACAGGGAAAATAATGGCTACACCTTC. Its translation: CASDRENNGYTF.

The CDR3 bases are TGTGCCAGCAGCCCCCGCGGGACAGGGGCCGCGGGAGGGGAGCAGTACTTC. This sequence encodes CASSPRGTGAAGGEQYF. The chain uses TRBV7-9 and TRBJ2-7; TRBD1 is a possible D gene (10 bases). The germline gives CDR1 SEHNR, CDR2 FQNEAQ (reference sequence). V lost 5 bases and J lost 7, with 27 bases in between. There are 17 residues in the CDR3.

This rearrangement joins TRBV28 to TRBJ2-3; tentative D call: TRBD1 (8 bases). This CDR3 spans 16 amino acids. Germline V gives CDR1 MDHEN, CDR2 SYDVKM. The V gene lost 5 bases and the J gene lost 0 bases, with 15 bases spanning the gap. The CDR3 is CASSAGQGGSTDTQYF. The CDR3 bases are TGTGCCAGCAGTGCCGGACAGGGAGGGAGCACAGATACGCAGTATTTT.

The chain carries TRBV29-1 and TRBJ1-2; 12 bases align to TRBD1. Germline V gene data show CDR1 as SQVTM and CDR2 as ANQGSEA. V gave up 4 bases and J gave up 4 bases; unmatched junction bases: 7. CDR3 length equals 15 residues. The CDR3 region has the DNA TGCAGCGTTGCGGGACAGGGGGCTGCTACCTATGGCTACACCTTC. Protein: CSVAGQGAATYGYTF. Full variable domain (remainder filled in from reference TRBV29-1 and TRBJ1-2): SAVISQKPSRDICQRGTSLTIQCQVDSQVTMMFWYRQQPGQSLTLIATANQGSEATYESGFVIDKFPISRPNLTFSTLTVSNMSPEDSSIYLCSVAGQGAATYGYTFGSGTRLTVV.